This T cell receptor beta chain stems from a study of CD8+CD57+ T cells in acquired aplastic anemia. Study-level background: The sorted CD4+ and CD8+ cells yielded an average around 3.2 ug of DNA.

In this sample, this clonotype turned up many times. Its target is unknown. Study outcomes and limitations: Patients and controls shared under 35 CD8+ CDR3 sequences, which appeared highly expressed in patients and within their immunodominant clones.

TCR beta VDJ and CDR3 profiles were obtained from a genomic DNA template. TCRdb re-derived calls from the reads in MiXCR, one entry per CDR3 protein. The sample lists 250,000 to 350,000 distinct CDR3 sequences, 55% to 65% seen once, with 6.5% to 10% in the top ten. V lost 2 bases to trimming and J lost 6 bases; unmatched junction nucleotides: 2. The CDR3 totals 13 residues. The chain carries TRBV12-3 or TRBV12-4 and TRBJ1-2; TRBD1 agrees at 8 bases. This TCR derives from a human donor with severe aplastic anemia or a healthy control (not recorded which). Sequencing was done on a sample of sorted CD4+, CD8+, or CD8+CD57+ T cells (not recorded which) from PBMCs. CDR3 sequence (DNA): TGTGCCAGCAGTTTACAGGACAGGGATGGCTACACCTTC. Encoded protein: CASSLQDRDGYTF.